This is a list of T cell receptor beta chains from one sample in a study of blood T cells in healthy people across ages. TCRdb re-derived calls from the 5' RACE reads in MiXCR, one entry per CDR3 protein. There are 1,500,000 or so distinct CDR3 sequences in the sample; roughly 43% occur only once, and more than 4% lies in the top ten. The sample comprised blood. These receptors were collected from a woman aged 18 to 35 in good health. Both conserved end residues are part of each CDR3. Each record gives: clone size, V gene, D gene, J gene, CDR3 protein, CDR3 DNA. A D gene is named only where the DNA matches it firmly. Size values are once, few and many counts, or a class for expanded clones, and some rows have none.

NA,TRBV20-1,NA,TRBJ1-2,CSARDEGRGHGYTF,TGCAGTGCTAGAGACGAAGGCAGGGGCCATGGCTACACCTTC
NA,TRBV12-3/TRBV12-4,NA,TRBJ1-4,CASTLEGEKLFF,TGTGCCAGCACCCTGGAAGGAGAAAAACTGTTTTTT
few,TRBV25-1,TRBD2,TRBJ2-1,CASSDWTRASGEQFF,TGTGCCAGCAGTGATTGGACTAGGGCTTCGGGTGAGCAGTTCTTC
NA,TRBV27,TRBD2,TRBJ2-7,CASRPEETGLAGHEQYF,TGTGCCAGCAGGCCCGAGGAAACGGGACTAGCGGGCCACGAGCAGTACTTC
NA,TRBV7-2,TRBD2,TRBJ2-3,CASSTSGRATDTQYF,TGTGCCAGCAGCACTAGCGGGAGGGCCACAGATACGCAGTATTTT
NA,TRBV27,NA,TRBJ2-3,CASRGLVGTDTQYF,TGTGCCAGCAGGGGACTGGTGGGCACAGATACGCAGTATTTT
NA,TRBV20-1,NA,TRBJ1-1,CSAKKSGLNTEAFF,TGCAGTGCTAAAAAATCAGGGTTGAACACTGAAGCTTTCTTT
NA,TRBV10-3,TRBD2,TRBJ2-7,CAISPGGTSYADEQYF,TGTGCCATCAGTCCAGGGGGGACTAGCTACGCGGATGAGCAGTACTTC
few,TRBV7-6,NA,TRBJ2-4,CASSPGRPNIQYF,TGTGCCAGCAGCCCGGGACGGCCAAACATTCAGTACTTC
NA,TRBV5-1,NA,TRBJ2-5,CTSSFPGTAGETQYF,TGCACCAGCAGCTTCCCGGGCACCGCGGGTGAGACCCAGTACTTC
NA,TRBV29-1,NA,TRBJ2-5,CSVDVTGGGQQYF,TGCAGCGTTGATGTCACTGGGGGCGGTCAGCAGTACTTC
NA,TRBV29-1,NA,TRBJ1-5,CSVGSGRNQPQHF,TGCAGCGTTGGGTCAGGGAGAAATCAGCCCCAGCATTTT
few,TRBV20-1,TRBD1,TRBJ1-4,CSASMTGRNEKLFF,TGCAGTGCTTCAATGACAGGGCGTAATGAAAAACTGTTTTTT
NA,TRBV7-9,NA,TRBJ1-5,CASSFTGYDQPQHF,TGTGCCAGCAGCTTCACAGGGTATGATCAGCCCCAGCATTTT
NA,TRBV14,TRBD2,TRBJ2-1,CASSFWTSGGLNEQFF,TGTGCCAGCAGCTTCTGGACTAGCGGTGGGTTAAATGAGCAGTTCTTC
NA,TRBV28,NA,TRBJ1-5,CAGGQLVNQPQHF,TGTGCCGGTGGGCAGCTAGTCAATCAGCCCCAGCATTTT
many,TRBV29-1,NA,TRBJ2-7,CSVAPQEPYEQYF,TGCAGCGTTGCCCCGCAGGAACCCTACGAGCAGTACTTC
NA,TRBV9,NA,TRBJ2-1,CASSVARVGYNEQFF,TGTGCCAGCAGCGTAGCTCGGGTGGGTTACAATGAGCAGTTCTTC
NA,TRBV20-1,TRBD1,TRBJ1-5,CSATGGAGQPQHF,TGCAGTGCCACAGGGGGCGCGGGTCAGCCCCAGCATTTT
NA,TRBV20-1,NA,TRBJ1-1,CSAQKPGRPMNTEAFF,TGCAGTGCCCAAAAGCCAGGGCGACCGATGAACACTGAAGCTTTCTTT
NA,TRBV9,NA,TRBJ2-7,CASSVQRDGREIHEQYF,TGTGCCAGCAGCGTCCAAAGGGACGGACGAGAGATCCACGAGCAGTACTTC
NA,TRBV7-2,NA,TRBJ2-2,CASRLVGLYTGELFF,TGTGCCAGCAGATTAGTTGGACTGTACACCGGGGAGCTGTTTTTT
NA,TRBV2,TRBD1,TRBJ2-1,CASSETGGASYSEQFF,TGTGCCAGCAGTGAGACAGGGGGCGCCTCCTACAGTGAGCAGTTCTTC
once,TRBV27,NA,TRBJ2-6,CASSFSGTTGANVLTF,TGTGCCAGCAGTTTCTCCGGGACAACTGGGGCCAACGTCCTGACTTTC
NA,TRBV7-9,NA,TRBJ1-4,CASSSSLGEKLFF,TGTGCCAGCAGCTCAAGTTTGGGGGAAAAACTGTTTTTT
NA,TRBV11-2,NA,TRBJ1-2,CASSTAGTSYGYTF,TGTGCCAGCAGCACCGCCGGGACATCCTATGGCTACACCTTC
few,TRBV28,TRBD1,TRBJ1-1,CASSLMEGAIAFF,TGTGCCAGCAGTTTAATGGAGGGGGCGATCGCTTTCTTT